Listed below are T cell receptor beta chains from one sample, sequenced in a study of T cell repertoires in cytomegalovirus infection. TCRdb re-called the reads through MiXCR, storing one row per CDR3 protein. The sample shows approximately 70,000 distinct CDR3 sequences, about 22% of them seen only once. No antigen has been identified for these receptors. Source material: PBMCs, sequenced either directly or after in vitro stimulation (not recorded which). Source of these receptors: a human donor in good health (CMV status not recorded). Some clones in this sample may be carry-over from other donors' samples. Both conserved end residues are part of each CDR3. Each record gives: J gene, clone size, D gene, V gene, CDR3 DNA, CDR3 protein. A D gene is named only where the DNA matches it firmly. Size tells how often a clone was seen (once, few, many) or the class of an expanded clone, and some rows leave it out.

TRBJ2-1	few	-	TRBV7-9	TGTGCCAGCGGAGTTGGCCAACTTGGCAATGAGCAGTTCTTC	CASGVGQLGNEQFF
TRBJ1-6	few	-	TRBV19	TGTGCCAGTAGTATTATATTGGCAGGCGTGAATAATTCACCCCTCCACTTT	CASSIILAGVNNSPLHF
TRBJ2-1	-	-	TRBV15	TGTGCCACCAGCAGAGATCTCAGGGATGGGCCTTACAATGAGCAGTTCTTC	CATSRDLRDGPYNEQFF
TRBJ2-1	few	-	TRBV6-6	TGTGCCAGCAGTTACTCGAGGGGGGGGCTAGGTCGGTTAACCCCCTTCAATGAGCAGTTCTTC	CASSYSRGGLGRLTPFNEQFF
TRBJ2-3	-	-	TRBV28	TGTGCCACAAGTTATGGGAGTCCAGATACGCAGTATTTT	CATSYGSPDTQYF
TRBJ2-1	many	TRBD2	TRBV6-2/TRBV6-3	TGTGCCAGCAGTTACTCCCCTGGGGGAGCGGGAGAAAATGAGCAGTTCTTC	CASSYSPGGAGENEQFF
TRBJ1-2	-	-	TRBV20-1	TGCAGTGCTAGAGTCAACGGACGCACTAACTATGGCTACACCTTC	CSARVNGRTNYGYTF
TRBJ1-4	-	-	TRBV7-3	TGTGCCAGCAGCCCGGGGGGGGGCCGCGGCGAAAAACTGTTTTTT	CASSPGGGRGEKLFF
TRBJ1-5	few	-	TRBV6-1	TGTGCCAGCAGTTTAACCTCAGGGGTTAGCAATCAGCCCCAGCATTTT	CASSLTSGVSNQPQHF
TRBJ2-3	many	-	TRBV7-2	TGTGCCAGCAGCTCCAGACTGCGGACAGATACGCAGTATTTT	CASSSRLRTDTQYF
TRBJ2-1	-	-	TRBV19	TGTGCCAGTAGTATTTCCGAATACAATGAGCAGTTCTTC	CASSISEYNEQFF
TRBJ1-2	few	TRBD1	TRBV24-1	TGTGCCACCAGTGATTCGGGACAGCAAGATGGCTACACCTTC	CATSDSGQQDGYTF
TRBJ1-5	few	-	TRBV6-2/TRBV6-3	TGTGCCAGCAGTTATGATGGGGTCGGTCAGCCCCAGCATTTT	CASSYDGVGQPQHF
TRBJ2-3	few	-	TRBV7-4	TGTGCCAGTAAGCCCGGATACGGGGGTCACACAGATACGCAGTATTTT	CASKPGYGGHTDTQYF
TRBJ2-5	many	-	TRBV4-1	TGCGCCAGCAGCCCTAGTATTGCAGGGTTGGGAGAGACCCAGTACTTC	CASSPSIAGLGETQYF
TRBJ2-7	-	TRBD1	TRBV4-1	TGCGCCAGCAGCCAAGAGGACAGGGCCTCCTACGAGCAGTACTTC	CASSQEDRASYEQYF
TRBJ2-6	few	-	TRBV7-9	TGTGCCAGCAGGTATAGCCGGGGAGCCTCTGGGGCCAACGTCCTGACTTTC	CASRYSRGASGANVLTF
TRBJ1-5	-	-	TRBV2	TGTGCCAGCAGTGAGTCACGCGCTAGAAGCAATCAGCCCCAGCATTTT	CASSESRARSNQPQHF
TRBJ2-3	few	-	TRBV7-9	TGTGCCAGCAGCTTAGATTTCCCAGATACGCAGTATTTT	CASSLDFPDTQYF
TRBJ1-3	many	-	TRBV12-3/TRBV12-4	TGTGCCAGCAGTTTAATAAGGGGGTCCGGAAACACCATATATTTT	CASSLIRGSGNTIYF
TRBJ2-5	-	-	TRBV7-6	TGTGCCAGCGGTGGGGCGGGCGGAGAGACCCAGTACTTC	CASGGAGGETQYF
TRBJ2-7	-	-	TRBV7-3	TGTGCCAGCAGCTTAAGCGGCAGACCCTACGAGCAGTACTTC	CASSLSGRPYEQYF
TRBJ2-3	few	TRBD2	TRBV10-3	TGTGCCATCATGGGGACTACCGGGGGCACAGATACGCAGTATTTT	CAIMGTTGGTDTQYF
TRBJ2-5	many	TRBD2	TRBV12-3/TRBV12-4	TGTGCCAGCAGCTTCAGCGGGAAAAATCAAGAGACCCAGTACTTC	CASSFSGKNQETQYF
TRBJ2-1	-	-	TRBV11-1	TGTGCCAGCAGCTTAGTCGGTAGTTTGAATGAGCAGTTCTTC	CASSLVGSLNEQFF
TRBJ1-5	-	TRBD1	TRBV28	TGTGCCAGCAGATCCGGGACAGCCAATCAGCCCCAGCATTTT	CASRSGTANQPQHF
TRBJ1-2	-	TRBD1	TRBV7-9	TGTGCCAGCAGCCCGAAAATGTACAGGGGAGACGGCTACACCTTC	CASSPKMYRGDGYTF
TRBJ1-1	few	-	TRBV28	TGTGCCAGCAGTTACCGACAGGCCACTGAAGCTTTCTTT	CASSYRQATEAFF
TRBJ1-1	few	-	TRBV6-2/TRBV6-3	TGTGCCAGCAGCCGAACCGGGACACAGAACACTGAAGCTTTCTTT	CASSRTGTQNTEAFF
TRBJ2-5	-	TRBD1	TRBV6-5	TGTGCCAGCAGCCAGGACAGGGGGCGCCCAGAGACCCAGTACTTC	CASSQDRGRPETQYF
TRBJ1-2	-	-	TRBV5-5	TGTGCCAGCAGCTTTTGGGAAAACTATGGCTACACCTTC	CASSFWENYGYTF
TRBJ1-2	few	-	TRBV6-6	TGTGCCAGCAGGGGGCTACAGAACTATGGCTACACCTTC	CASRGLQNYGYTF
TRBJ2-5	few	-	TRBV6-1	TGTGCCAGCAGTGAAGGCGCTAGCGAGGAGACCCAGTACTTC	CASSEGASEETQYF
TRBJ1-5	few	TRBD1	TRBV6-1	TGTGCCAGCAGGGGACAGGGTTATCAGCCCCAGCATTTT	CASRGQGYQPQHF
TRBJ2-1	-	TRBD2	TRBV29-1	TGCAGCGCCAGAATGGAGATTAGCCTAGCGGGAGTGCATGAGCAGTTCTTC	CSARMEISLAGVHEQFF
TRBJ1-5	-	-	TRBV10-3	TGTGCCATCAGTGCTACAGGTAGCAATCAGCCCCAGCATTTT	CAISATGSNQPQHF
TRBJ2-1	many	TRBD2	TRBV7-2	TGTGCCAGTAAAAGAGCGGGGGGGGGCCCTTCCTACAATGAGCAGTTCTTC	CASKRAGGGPSYNEQFF
TRBJ2-1	-	-	TRBV19	TGTGCCAGTAGTATAATGCCAGAGACTGAGCAGTTCTTC	CASSIMPETEQFF
TRBJ2-1	few	-	TRBV12-3/TRBV12-4	TGTGCCAGCAGTTTTTGGGGTCCGGGGCAGGTTAACCGGAATGAGCAGTTCTTC	CASSFWGPGQVNRNEQFF
TRBJ1-5	-	TRBD1	TRBV2	TGTGCCAGCGGTCAGGGGGCGGCAAGCAATCAGCCCCAGCATTTT	CASGQGAASNQPQHF
TRBJ1-1	-	-	TRBV5-1	TGCGCCAGCAGCTTGGGAGGGGACGAGGCTTTCTTT	CASSLGGDEAFF